This T cell receptor (beta chain) was sequenced for a study of blood T cell repertoires in COVID-19. Background on the study: Sources were T cells, B-cell-depleted T cells, or PBMCs; the material itself was cDNA or gDNA.

Clinical histories supplied by participants themselves formed the basis of cohort assignment. The table came from immunoSEQ multiplex PCR; TCRdb's copy has only in-frame clones and leaves some out. The sample records 200,000 to 250,000 clones, roughly 84% being singletons. The CDR3 contains 15 residues. Trimming took 4 bases from V and 4 from J, leaving 16 bases between them. Per the germline V gene, CDR1 is SGHTA and CDR2 is FQGTGA. The genes are TRBV7-3 and TRBJ2-5, with D uncertain. The TCR sequence derives from a woman aged 40 to 55 who had recovered from COVID-19. The sequenced sample was PBMCs or T cells enriched from blood (not recorded which). Written as DNA, the CDR3 is TGTGCCAGCAGCTCAAAATCCAGGTACGGAGAGACCCAGTACTTC. Protein: CASSSKSRYGETQYF.